Presented here are 2 T cell receptor beta chains from one specimen sequenced in a study of CD8+ T cells in alopecia areata. Cutaneous lymph node cells were pooled, and they were sorted using CD4, CD8alpha, NKG2D, NKG2ACE and other markers. cDNA prepared by RNA extraction and subsequent reverse transcription served as the template for sequencing. This table comes from immunoSEQ multiplex PCR, and its TCRdb copy is limited to in-frame clones, with some not included. Listed for the sample are approximately 300,000 clones, none seen a single time. Specimen: CD4+ T cells sorted from a lymph node. The origin of the receptors is a C3H/HeJ mouse with alopecia areata. This strain's MHC haplotype is H2-k.

About this clone itself: The gene names given are mouse names. The read terminates 3 residues ahead of where the CDR3 ends, so the germline J gene completes it. The rearrangement uses TRBV14 and TRBJ1-6; TRBD1 matches at 9 bases. TRBJ1-6 is marked as an open reading frame, function uncertain. V was pared by 5 bases and J by 7 bases, with 10 bases of the junction left unmatched. The V gene's germline CDR1 is SGHDT and CDR2 FRDEAV. This CDR3 is 16 amino acids long. The CDR3 protein is CASSSPGQGRNSPLYF. The part of the CDR3 DNA that was read is TGTGCCAGCAGCTCCCCGGGACAGGGTAGGAATTCGCCC.

This clone was picked up a small number of times. Gene names refer to mouse genes. CDR3 in amino acids: CASLYEQYF. The covered CDR3 bases are TGTGCCAGCCTCTAT. The V call is TRBV12-1, the J call TRBJ2-7; D is undetermined. The read is 4 residues too short to cover the CDR3 end, so that end is filled in from the germline J gene. CDR1 SGHSN and CDR2 HYEKVE come from the germline V gene. Trimming removed 6 bases at V and 3 bases at J, with 2 bases between. This CDR3 spans 9 amino acids.